Included here is one TCR beta chain sequence, with context. The antigen is not known. Use of 60 Vbeta and 13 Jbeta primers characterized the PCR. The data were produced by immunoSEQ multiplex PCR, yet TCRdb's version contains in-frame clones alone and is incomplete. Among about 130,000 clones, roughly a sixth were seen once, and the ten largest hold approximately 2.9%. The data were taken from a study of cytomegalovirus exposure and HLA in healthy donors. The study, taken as a whole, reports: The study flagged about 150 TCR beta chains as cytomegalovirus-associated.

This CDR3 region has 15 residues. J was trimmed by 4 bases and V by 6 bases; bases with no gene match: 10. CDR1 is MDHEN, CDR2 SYDVKM, per germline. Source material: PBMCs. This sequence originates from a female donor in good health and CMV-seropositive. The gene calls are TRBV28 and TRBJ1-2; 8 positions match TRBD1. The DNA for the CDR3 is TGTGCCAGCAGCCCCAGGACAGGGAGTCCCTATGGCTACACCTTC. Translation gives CASSPRTGSPYGYTF.